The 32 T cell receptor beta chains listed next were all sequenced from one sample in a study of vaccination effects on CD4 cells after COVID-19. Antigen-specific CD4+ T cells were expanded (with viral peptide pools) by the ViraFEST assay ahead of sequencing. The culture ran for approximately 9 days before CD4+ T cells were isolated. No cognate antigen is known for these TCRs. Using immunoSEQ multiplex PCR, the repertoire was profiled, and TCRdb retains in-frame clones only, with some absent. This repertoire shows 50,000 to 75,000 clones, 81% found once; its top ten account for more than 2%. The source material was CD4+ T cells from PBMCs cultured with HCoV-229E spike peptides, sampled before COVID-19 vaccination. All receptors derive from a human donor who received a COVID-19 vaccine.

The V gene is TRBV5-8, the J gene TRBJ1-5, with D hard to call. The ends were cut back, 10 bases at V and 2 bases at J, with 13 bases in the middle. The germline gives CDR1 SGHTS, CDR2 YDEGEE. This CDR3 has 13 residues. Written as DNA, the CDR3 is TGTGCCTCCCCCAGGTCGGGCAATCAGCCCCAGCATTTT. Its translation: CASPRSGNQPQHF.

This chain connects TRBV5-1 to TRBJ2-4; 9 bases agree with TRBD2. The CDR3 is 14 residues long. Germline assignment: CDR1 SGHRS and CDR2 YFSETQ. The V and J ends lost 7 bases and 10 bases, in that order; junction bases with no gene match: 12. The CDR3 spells CASGEAGGGGIQYF. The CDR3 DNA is TGCGCCAGCGGAGAAGCGGGGGGCGGTGGGATTCAGTACTTC.

In DNA, the CDR3 is TGTGCCAGCAGGTATCCGGTGGCCCTAGCCAAAAACATTCAGTACTTC. Protein product: CASRYPVALAKNIQYF. V gene TRBV5-8 combines with J gene TRBJ2-4; D remains unclear. This CDR3 has 16 residues. The germline V gene has CDR1 SGHTS and CDR2 YDEGEE. The V and J ends lost 5 bases and 0 bases respectively, with 15 bases between them.

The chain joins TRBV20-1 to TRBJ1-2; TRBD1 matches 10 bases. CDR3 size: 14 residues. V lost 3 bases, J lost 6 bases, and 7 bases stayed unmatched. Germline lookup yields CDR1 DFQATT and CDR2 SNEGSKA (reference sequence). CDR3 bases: TGCAGTGCTAGTCGACAGGGGGCGCCGGATGGCTACACCTTC. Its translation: CSASRQGAPDGYTF.

The CDR3 spells CASSEGTGSGYTF. The CDR3 DNA is TGTGCCAGCAGTGAGGGGACAGGAAGTGGCTACACCTTC. The J gene is TRBJ1-2, the V gene TRBV28, with TRBD1 matching 8 bases. Germline V gene lookup returns CDR1 MDHEN and CDR2 SYDVKM. The CDR3 spans 13 residues. Trimming removed 5 bases from V and 7 bases from J; junction bases left unmatched: 6.

The CDR3 loop reads CASSLGQSYEQYV. The DNA of the CDR3 is TGTGCCAGCAGCTTGGGACAGTCCTACGAGCAGTACGTC. This chain uses TRBV5-8 with TRBJ2-7, with D tentatively TRBD1 (5 bases). Trimming cost V 0 bases and J 1 base, with 5 bases left between them. Germline CDR1 and CDR2: SGHTS and YDEGEE. The CDR3 is 13 residues long.

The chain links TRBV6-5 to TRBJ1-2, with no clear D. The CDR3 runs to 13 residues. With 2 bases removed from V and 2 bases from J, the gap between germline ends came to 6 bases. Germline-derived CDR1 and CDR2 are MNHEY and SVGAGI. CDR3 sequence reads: CASSYDRNYGYTF. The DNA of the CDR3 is TGTGCCAGCAGTTACGACCGGAACTATGGCTACACCTTC.

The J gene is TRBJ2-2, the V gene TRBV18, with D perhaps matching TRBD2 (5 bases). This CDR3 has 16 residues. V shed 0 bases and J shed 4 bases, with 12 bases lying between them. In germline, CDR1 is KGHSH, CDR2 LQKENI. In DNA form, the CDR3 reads TGTGCCAGCTCACCACCAGTCGATAGCGTCACCGGGGAGCTGTTTTTT. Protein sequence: CASSPPVDSVTGELFF.

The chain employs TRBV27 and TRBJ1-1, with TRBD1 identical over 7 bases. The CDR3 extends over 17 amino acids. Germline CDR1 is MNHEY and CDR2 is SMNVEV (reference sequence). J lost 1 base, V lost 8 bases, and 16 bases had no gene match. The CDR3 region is CASLKLGRGQTNTEAFF. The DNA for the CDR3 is TGTGCCAGCCTAAAGCTAGGAAGGGGGCAGACGAACACTGAAGCTTTCTTT.

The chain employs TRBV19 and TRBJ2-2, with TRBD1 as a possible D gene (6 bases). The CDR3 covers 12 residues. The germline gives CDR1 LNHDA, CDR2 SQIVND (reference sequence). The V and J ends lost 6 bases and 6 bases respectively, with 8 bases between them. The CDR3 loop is CASSRGPGELFF. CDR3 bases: TGTGCCAGTAGCAGGGGTCCCGGGGAGCTGTTTTTT.

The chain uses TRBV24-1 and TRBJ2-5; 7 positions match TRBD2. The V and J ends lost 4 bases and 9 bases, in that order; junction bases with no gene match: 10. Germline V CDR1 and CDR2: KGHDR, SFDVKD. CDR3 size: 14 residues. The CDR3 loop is CATSDPGGWKPQYF. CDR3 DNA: TGTGCCACCAGTGACCCGGGAGGCTGGAAGCCCCAGTACTTC.

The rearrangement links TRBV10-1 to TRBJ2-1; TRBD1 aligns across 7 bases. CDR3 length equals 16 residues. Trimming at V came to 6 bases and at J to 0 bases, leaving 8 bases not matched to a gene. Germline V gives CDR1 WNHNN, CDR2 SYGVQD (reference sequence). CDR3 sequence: CASSGQDGDSYNEQFF. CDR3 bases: TGCGCCAGCAGCGGACAGGACGGGGACTCCTACAATGAGCAGTTCTTC.

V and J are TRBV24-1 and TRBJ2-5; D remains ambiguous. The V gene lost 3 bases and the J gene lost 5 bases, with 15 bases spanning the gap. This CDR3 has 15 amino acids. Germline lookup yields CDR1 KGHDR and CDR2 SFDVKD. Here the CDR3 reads CATSDTRTPLETQYF. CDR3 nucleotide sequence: TGTGCCACCAGTGATACACGGACGCCGTTGGAGACCCAGTACTTC.

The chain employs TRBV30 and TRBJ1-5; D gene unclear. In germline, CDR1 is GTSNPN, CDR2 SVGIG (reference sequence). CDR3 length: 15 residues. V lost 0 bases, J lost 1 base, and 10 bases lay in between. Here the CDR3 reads CAWSVPGKSNQPQHF. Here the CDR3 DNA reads TGTGCCTGGAGTGTACCGGGGAAAAGCAATCAGCCCCAGCATTTT.

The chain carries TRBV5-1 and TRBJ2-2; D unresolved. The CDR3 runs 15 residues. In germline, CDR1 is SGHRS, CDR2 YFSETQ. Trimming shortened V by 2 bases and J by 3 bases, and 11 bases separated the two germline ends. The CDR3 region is CASSFYSPDTGELFF. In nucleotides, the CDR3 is TGCGCCAGCAGCTTCTACTCCCCGGACACCGGGGAGCTGTTTTTT. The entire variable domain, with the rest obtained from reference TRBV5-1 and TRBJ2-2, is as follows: KAGVTQTPRYLIKTRGQQVTLSCSPISGHRSVSWYQQTPGQGLQFLFEYFSETQRNKGNFPGRFSGRQFSNSRSEMNVSTLELGDSALYLCASSFYSPDTGELFFGEGSRLTVL.

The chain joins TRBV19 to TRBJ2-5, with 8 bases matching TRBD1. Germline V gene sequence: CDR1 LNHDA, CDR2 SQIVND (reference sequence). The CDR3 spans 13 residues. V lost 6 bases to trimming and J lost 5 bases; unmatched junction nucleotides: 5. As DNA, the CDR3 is TGTGCCAGTAGACAGGGGGTAATGGAGACCCAGTACTTC. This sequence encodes CASRQGVMETQYF.

The CDR3: CASRALNSNTEAFF. In DNA form, the CDR3 reads TGTGCCAGCAGAGCGCTGAACAGTAACACTGAAGCTTTCTTT. The genes are TRBV2 and TRBJ1-1; D gene ambiguous. The CDR3 has 14 amino acids. Germline CDR1 SNHLY, CDR2 FYNNEI. Trimming stripped 6 bases from V and 2 bases from J, with 13 bases between. Full variable domain (rest looked up from reference TRBV2 and TRBJ1-1): EPEVTQTPSHQVTQMGQEVILRCVPISNHLYFYWYRQILGQKVEFLVSFYNNEISEKSEIFDDQFSVERPDGSNFTLKIRSTKLEDSAMYFCASRALNSNTEAFFGQGTRLTVV.

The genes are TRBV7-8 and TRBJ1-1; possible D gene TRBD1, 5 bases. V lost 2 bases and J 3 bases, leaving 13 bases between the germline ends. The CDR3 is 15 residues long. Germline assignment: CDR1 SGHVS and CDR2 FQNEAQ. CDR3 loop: CASSLYRDLYTEAFF. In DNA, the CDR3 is TGTGCCAGCAGCTTATACCGGGACCTTTACACTGAAGCTTTCTTT.

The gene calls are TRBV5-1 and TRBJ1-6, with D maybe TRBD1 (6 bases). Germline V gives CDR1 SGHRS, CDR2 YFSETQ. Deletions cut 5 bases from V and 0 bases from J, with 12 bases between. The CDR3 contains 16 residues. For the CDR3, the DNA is TGCGCCAGCAGTTTTGACAGGAGCTCCTATAATTCACCCCTCCACTTT. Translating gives CASSFDRSSYNSPLHF.

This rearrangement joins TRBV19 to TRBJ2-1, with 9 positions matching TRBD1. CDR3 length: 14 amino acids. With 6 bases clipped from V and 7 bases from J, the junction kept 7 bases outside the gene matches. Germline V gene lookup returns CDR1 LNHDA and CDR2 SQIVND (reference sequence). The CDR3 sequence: CASRQGARKNEQFF. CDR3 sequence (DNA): TGTGCCAGTAGACAGGGGGCAAGGAAAAATGAGCAGTTCTTC.

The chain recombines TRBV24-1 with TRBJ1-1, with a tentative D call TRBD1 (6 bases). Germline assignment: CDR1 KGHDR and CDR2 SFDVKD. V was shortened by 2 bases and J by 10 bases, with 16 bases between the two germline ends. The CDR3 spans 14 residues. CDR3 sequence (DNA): TGTGCCACCAGTGATTCGGGGGCGGGAAAGAGAGCTTTCTTT. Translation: CATSDSGAGKRAFF.

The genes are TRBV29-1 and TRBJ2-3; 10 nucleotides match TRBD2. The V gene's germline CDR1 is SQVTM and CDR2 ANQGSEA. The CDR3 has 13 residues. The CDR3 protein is CSAIAGGTDTQYF. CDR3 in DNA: TGCAGTGCTATAGCGGGGGGAACAGATACGCAGTATTTT.

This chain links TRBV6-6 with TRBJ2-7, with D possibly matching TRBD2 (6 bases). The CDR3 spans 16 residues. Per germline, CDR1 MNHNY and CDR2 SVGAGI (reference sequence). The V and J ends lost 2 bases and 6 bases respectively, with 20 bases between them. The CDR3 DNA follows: TGTGCCAGCAGTTACGGCCGGGCCCCCGGGGGAGGCGAGCAGTACGTC. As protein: CASSYGRAPGGGEQYV.

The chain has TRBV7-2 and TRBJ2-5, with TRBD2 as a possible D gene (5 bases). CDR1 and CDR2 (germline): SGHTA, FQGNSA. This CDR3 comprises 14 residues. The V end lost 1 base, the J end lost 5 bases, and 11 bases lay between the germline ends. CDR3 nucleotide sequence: TGTGCCAGCAGCTTAGTCGGGGAAGCGGAGACCCAGTACTTC. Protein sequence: CASSLVGEAETQYF.

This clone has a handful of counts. The CDR3 is CASSLRTAAGEKLFF. The DNA of the CDR3 is TGTGCCAGCAGCCTACGGACAGCGGCAGGAGAAAAACTGTTTTTT. The V call is TRBV7-9, the J call TRBJ1-4, with a possible D match to TRBD1 (6 bases). Between the trimmed V and J ends, which lost 5 bases and 8 bases, there was a span of 18 bases. The CDR3 extends over 15 amino acids. Germline lookup yields CDR1 SEHNR and CDR2 FQNEAQ (reference sequence).

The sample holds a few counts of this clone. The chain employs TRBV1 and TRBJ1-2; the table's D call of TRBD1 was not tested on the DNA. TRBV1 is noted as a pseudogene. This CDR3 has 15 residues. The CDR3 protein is CTSGLDRTTNYGYTF. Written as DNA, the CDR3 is TGCACCAGCGGATTGGACAGGACCACTAACTATGGCTACACCTTC.

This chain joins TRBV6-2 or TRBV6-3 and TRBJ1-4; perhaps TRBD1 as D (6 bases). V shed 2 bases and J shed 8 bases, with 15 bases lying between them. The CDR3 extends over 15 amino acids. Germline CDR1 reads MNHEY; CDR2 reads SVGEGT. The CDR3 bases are TGTGCCAGCAGTTACGAGGGGGGCTTCCGAGAAAAACTGTTTTTT. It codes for CASSYEGGFREKLFF.

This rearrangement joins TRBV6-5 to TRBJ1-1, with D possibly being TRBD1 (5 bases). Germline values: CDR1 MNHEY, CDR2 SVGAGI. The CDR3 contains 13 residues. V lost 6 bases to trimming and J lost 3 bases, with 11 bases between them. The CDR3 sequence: CASSQGPHTEAFF. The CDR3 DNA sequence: TGTGCCAGCAGCCAGGGACCACACACTGAAGCTTTCTTT.

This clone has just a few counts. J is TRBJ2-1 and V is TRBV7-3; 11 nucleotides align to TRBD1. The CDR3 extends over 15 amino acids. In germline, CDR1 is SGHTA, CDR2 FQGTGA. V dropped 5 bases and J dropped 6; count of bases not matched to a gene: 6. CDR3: CASSPSGTGGNEQFF. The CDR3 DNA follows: TGTGCCAGCAGCCCCTCCGGGACAGGGGGCAATGAGCAGTTCTTC.

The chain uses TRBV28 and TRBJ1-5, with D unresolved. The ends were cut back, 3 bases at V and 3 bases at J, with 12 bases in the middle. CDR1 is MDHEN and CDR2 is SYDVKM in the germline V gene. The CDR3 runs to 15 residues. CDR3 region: CASSLGQNVNQPQHF. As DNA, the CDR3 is TGTGCCAGCAGTTTGGGTCAGAATGTCAATCAGCCCCAGCATTTT.

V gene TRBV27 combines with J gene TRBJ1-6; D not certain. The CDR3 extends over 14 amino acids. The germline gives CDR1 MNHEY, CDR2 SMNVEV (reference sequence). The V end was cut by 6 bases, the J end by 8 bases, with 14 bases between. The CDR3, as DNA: TGTGCCAGCAGCATAGAGAGCGGATATTCACCCCTCCACTTT. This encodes CASSIESGYSPLHF.

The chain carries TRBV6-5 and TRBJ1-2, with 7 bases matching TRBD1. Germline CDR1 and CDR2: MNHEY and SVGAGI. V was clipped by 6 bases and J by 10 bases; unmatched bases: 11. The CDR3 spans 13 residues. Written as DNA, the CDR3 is TGTGCCAGCAGCCAAACGGACAGGAAGGCCTACACCTTC. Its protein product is CASSQTDRKAYTF.